The 15 T cell receptor beta chains given below trace back to one sample, sequenced in a study of blood T cell repertoires in COVID-19. Assay: immunoSEQ multiplex PCR; the TCRdb copy retains only in-frame clones and omits some. The sample comprises approximately 300,000 clones, around nine tenths of which are singletons, and 1% rests with the top ten. Sequenced sample: peripheral blood. Source of these receptors: a middle-aged man with active or convalescent COVID-19.

The chain is built from TRBV2 and TRBJ2-7; weak D call: TRBD1 (6 bases). Trimming took 6 bases from V and 0 from J, leaving 12 bases between them. The CDR3 has 14 residues. CDR1 SNHLY and CDR2 FYNNEI come from the germline V gene. CDR3 protein: CASSLRTDSYEQYF. CDR3 nucleotides: TGTGCCAGCAGCCTGAGGACAGACTCCTACGAGCAGTACTTC.

As regards this clone: At one end the junction does not follow the germline gene, possibly because of a read error. The sample has other DNA sequences that encode this CDR3 too. The rearrangement links TRBV19 to TRBJ1-2, with 8 bases fitting TRBD1. CDR3 length: 14 residues. Germline CDR1 is LNHDA and CDR2 is SQIVND (reference sequence). The CDR3 DNA is TGTGCCAGTAGTATAAGGACAGGGTCCTATGGTTACACCTTT. It specifies CASSIRTGSYGYTF.

V usage is TRBV6-6 and J usage is TRBJ1-2; TRBD1 is a possible D gene (6 bases). The CDR3 is made up of 16 amino acids. CDR1 and CDR2 from the germline V gene are MNHNY and SVGAGI (reference sequence). The germline V and J ends were trimmed by 6 bases and 4 bases, with 21 bases remaining between them. In DNA form, the CDR3 reads TGTGCCAGCAGCCCCGGGATAGGCAGGGGTATCTATGGCTACACCTTC. Residues: CASSPGIGRGIYGYTF.

V is TRBV18 and J is TRBJ1-1; 7 nucleotides align to TRBD1. Germline CDR1 is KGHSH and CDR2 is LQKENI. J was trimmed by 3 bases and V by 0 bases; bases with no gene match: 10. The CDR3 is 17 residues long. CDR3 nucleotides: TGTGCCAGCTCACCACCGACAGGGCTCAGCGGTGACACTGAAGCTTTCTTT. This translates into CASSPPTGLSGDTEAFF.

The rearrangement links TRBV6-1 to TRBJ1-4; no definite D call. Deletions cut 1 base from V and 7 bases from J, with 10 bases between. This CDR3 comprises 14 residues. Germline CDR1 and CDR2: MNHNS and SASEGT. The CDR3 here is CASSEGAQGEKLFF. In DNA, the CDR3 is TGTGCCAGCAGTGAAGGGGCCCAAGGTGAAAAACTGTTTTTT.

This chain links TRBV10-1 with TRBJ2-7, with a weak D call TRBD1 (6 bases). Germline V lookup: CDR1 WNHNN, CDR2 SYGVQD (reference sequence). The V end lost 3 bases, the J end lost 5 bases, and 14 bases lay between the germline ends. This CDR3 has 14 amino acids. The CDR3 here is CASSDRGVGDEQYF. CDR3 in DNA: TGCGCCAGCAGTGACAGGGGAGTGGGAGACGAGCAGTACTTC.

This clone occurred once. The chain uses TRBV9 and TRBJ2-7; 7 positions agree with TRBD2. Trimming at V came to 2 bases and at J to 2 bases, leaving 10 bases not matched to a gene. Per germline, CDR1 SGDLS and CDR2 YYNGEE. This CDR3 comprises 16 residues. The CDR3 spells CASSVGSSGLAYEQYF. The DNA of the CDR3 is TGTGCCAGCAGCGTTGGTAGTAGCGGGCTCGCCTACGAGCAGTACTTC.

V and J are TRBV6-5 and TRBJ1-4; tentatively, D is TRBD1 (6 bases). Deletions cut 4 bases from V and 4 bases from J, with 10 bases between. CDR1 and CDR2 (germline): MNHEY, SVGAGI. This CDR3 comprises 14 residues. CDR3 amino acids: CASSLQGFNEKLFF. The CDR3 nucleotides read TGTGCCAGCAGTTTACAGGGATTTAATGAAAAACTGTTTTTT.

This rearrangement joins TRBV2 to TRBJ1-6; perhaps TRBD1 as D (6 bases). This CDR3 has 15 residues. Looked up from germline, CDR1 is SNHLY and CDR2 is FYNNEI. The V end lost 1 base, the J end lost 9 bases, and 13 bases lay between the germline ends. CDR3 region: CASSEDQGYGSPLHF. The CDR3 DNA sequence: TGTGCCAGCAGTGAAGATCAGGGGTATGGTTCACCCCTCCACTTT.

The chain has TRBV18 and TRBJ1-5; tentatively, D is TRBD1 (6 bases). Germline V gives CDR1 KGHSH, CDR2 LQKENI. V was trimmed by 1 base and J by 5 bases, leaving 12 bases between them. This CDR3 is 15 amino acids long. CDR3 protein: CASSPQAGADQPQHF. For the CDR3, the DNA is TGTGCCAGCTCACCACAGGCAGGGGCGGATCAGCCCCAGCATTTT.

This clone was counted a single time. The rearrangement links TRBV5-1 to TRBJ1-4; the D gene is possibly TRBD1 (6 bases). The CDR3 runs to 13 residues. CDR1 and CDR2 (germline): SGHRS, YFSETQ. V was trimmed by 0 bases and J by 12 bases, leaving 12 bases between them. CDR3 amino acids: CASSLAGTKELFF. CDR3 DNA sequence: TGCGCCAGCAGCTTGGCGGGGACAAAAGAACTGTTTTTT.

CDR3 bases: TGTGCCAGCAGGACTAGCGGGCTCGCTTACGAGCAGTACTTC. Encoded protein: CASRTSGLAYEQYF. This chain uses TRBV7-2 with TRBJ2-7; 10 positions agree with TRBD2. Germline V gene data show CDR1 as SGHTA and CDR2 as FQGNSA. The V gene end was trimmed by 6 bases and the J gene end by 4 bases; junction bases not matched to a gene: 6. The CDR3 is 14 residues long. The entire variable domain, with the rest obtained from reference TRBV7-2 and TRBJ2-7, is as follows: GAGVSQSPSNKVTEKGKDVELRCDPISGHTALYWYRQSLGQGLEFLIYFQGNSAPDKSGLPSDRFSAERTGGSVSTLTIQRTQQEDSAVYLCASRTSGLAYEQYFGPGTRLTVT.

This clone was seen more than once but under ten times. This rearrangement joins TRBV5-1 to TRBJ2-2; 7 nucleotides match TRBD2. This CDR3 region has 16 residues. The germline V gene has CDR1 SGHRS and CDR2 YFSETQ. The J segment lost 1 base and the V segment lost 0 bases, leaving 3 bases of the junction unmatched. The CDR3 DNA reads TGCGCCAGCAGCTTGGTGAGCGGGGTGAACACCGGGGAGCTGTTTTTT. Protein product: CASSLVSGVNTGELFF. The entire variable domain, with the rest obtained from reference TRBV5-1 and TRBJ2-2, is as follows: KAGVTQTPRYLIKTRGQQVTLSCSPISGHRSVSWYQQTPGQGLQFLFEYFSETQRNKGNFPGRFSGRQFSNSRSEMNVSTLELGDSALYLCASSLVSGVNTGELFFGEGSRLTVL.

The V and J genes are TRBV27 and TRBJ2-5, with TRBD1 identical over 9 bases. The V gene end was trimmed by 8 bases and the J gene end by 4 bases; junction bases not matched to a gene: 5. Germline V gene data show CDR1 as MNHEY and CDR2 as SMNVEV (reference sequence). The CDR3 covers 13 residues. CDR3 coding DNA: TGTGCCAGCGCACGACAGGGGGGAGAGACCCAGTACTTC. Its protein product is CASARQGGETQYF.

With regard to this clone: Relative to the germline gene, one junction end is altered; a read error may explain this. The chain employs TRBV30 and TRBJ1-2, with 7 bases matching TRBD1. Germline-derived CDR1 and CDR2 are GTSNPN and SVGIG (reference sequence). The CDR3 covers 12 residues. As DNA, the CDR3 is TGTGCCTGGAGTGTAGGTTCCCGACAGGGAGCCTTC. This encodes CAWSVGSRQGAF.